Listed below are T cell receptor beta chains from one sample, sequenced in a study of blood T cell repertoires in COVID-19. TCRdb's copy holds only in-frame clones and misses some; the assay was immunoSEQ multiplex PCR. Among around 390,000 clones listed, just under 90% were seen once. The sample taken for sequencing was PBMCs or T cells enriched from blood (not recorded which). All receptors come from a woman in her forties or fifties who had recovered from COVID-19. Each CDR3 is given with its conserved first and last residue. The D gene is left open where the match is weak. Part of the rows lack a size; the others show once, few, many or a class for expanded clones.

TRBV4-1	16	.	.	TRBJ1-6	TGCGCCAGCAGCCCCTACGGCGGCGGAGATAATTCACCCCTCCACTTT	CASSPYGGGDNSPLHF
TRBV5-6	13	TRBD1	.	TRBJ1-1	TGTGCCAGCAGTTACCCAGGGGGCCCTGAAGCTTTCTTT	CASSYPGGPEAFF
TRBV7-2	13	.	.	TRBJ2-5	TGTGCCAGCAACCTACAGTCAACAAGGACCCAGTACTTC	CASNLQSTRTQYF
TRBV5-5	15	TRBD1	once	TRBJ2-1	TGTGCCAGCACCCTGGAGGGGACAGGGTTTAATGAGCAGTTCTTC	CASTLEGTGFNEQFF
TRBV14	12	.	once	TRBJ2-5	TGTGCCAGCAGCCAAGGGGGAGGGACCCAGTACTTC	CASSQGGGTQYF
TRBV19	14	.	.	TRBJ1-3	TGTGCCAGTACCCAAGCGGGACGTAGAAACACCATATATTTT	CASTQAGRRNTIYF
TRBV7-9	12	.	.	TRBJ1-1	TGTGCCAGCAGCGAGATAAACACTGAAGCTTTCTTT	CASSEINTEAFF
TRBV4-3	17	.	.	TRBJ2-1	TGCGCCAGCAGCCTCGGATATTCGGGGGTCCTGGTTGGGGAGCAGTTCTTC	CASSLGYSGVLVGEQFF
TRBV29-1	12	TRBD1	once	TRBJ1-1	TGCAGCGTAGGACAGGGAGGGACTGAAGCTTTCTTT	CSVGQGGTEAFF
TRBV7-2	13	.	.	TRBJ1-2	TGTGCCAGCAGCTTACCAGGGGTCAGCGGCTACACCTTC	CASSLPGVSGYTF
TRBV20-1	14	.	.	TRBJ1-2	TGCAGTGCTAGTCCCCAAGACAGTGCCTATGGCTACACCTTC	CSASPQDSAYGYTF
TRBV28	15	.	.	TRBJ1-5	TGTGCCAGCAGGAAAGAACAGCCTAGCAATCAGCCCCAGCATTTT	CASRKEQPSNQPQHF
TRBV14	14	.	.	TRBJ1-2	TGTGCCAGCAGCTCGAAGGAGGGGAGCTATGGCTACACCTTC	CASSSKEGSYGYTF
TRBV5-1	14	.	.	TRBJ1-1	TGCGCCAGCAGCTTTGGTGGAGGGAACACTGAAGCTTTCTTT	CASSFGGGNTEAFF
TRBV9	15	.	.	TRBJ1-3	TGTGCCAGCAGCGCAGGACAAAGCTCTGGAAACACCATATATTTT	CASSAGQSSGNTIYF
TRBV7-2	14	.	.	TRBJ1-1	TGTGCCAGCAGCTTAGAGGGGCTAGACCCTGAAGCTTTCTTT	CASSLEGLDPEAFF
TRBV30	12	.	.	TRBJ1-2	TGTGCCTGGAGTCTCAGTAACTATGGCTACACCTTC	CAWSLSNYGYTF
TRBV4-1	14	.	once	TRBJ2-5	TGCGCCAGCAGCCGCGGGGTGTACCAAGAGACCCAGTACTTC	CASSRGVYQETQYF
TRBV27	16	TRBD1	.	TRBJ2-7	TGTGCCAGCAGTTTAACGATCGACAGGGGGTGGTACGAGCAGTACTTC	CASSLTIDRGWYEQYF
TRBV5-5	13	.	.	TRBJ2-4	TGTGCCAGCAGCTCCCTAGCGTTAAACATTCAGTACTTC	CASSSLALNIQYF
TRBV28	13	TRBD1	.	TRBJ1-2	TGTGCCAGCAGTTCCCATCCCTCGGACAGGCCCTACTTC	CASSSHPSDRPYF
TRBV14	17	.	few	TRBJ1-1	TGTGCCAGCAGCCACATACGTGGTGCAGGGCCGAACACTGAAGCTTTCTTT	CASSHIRGAGPNTEAFF
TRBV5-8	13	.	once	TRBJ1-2	TGTGCCAGCAGCTTCCCCCCAGTCTATGGCTACACCTTC	CASSFPPVYGYTF
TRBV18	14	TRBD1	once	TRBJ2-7	TGTGCCAGCTCACCGGGACAGGGGCTAGGGGAGCAGTACTTC	CASSPGQGLGEQYF
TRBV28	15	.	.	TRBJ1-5	TGTGCCAGCAGTTTAGCGCGGGAGGGCAATCAGCCCCAGCATTTT	CASSLAREGNQPQHF
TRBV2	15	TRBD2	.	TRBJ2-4	TGTGCCAGCAGAAATAGCGGGGGGGCAGCAGGCATTCAGTACTTC	CASRNSGGAAGIQYF
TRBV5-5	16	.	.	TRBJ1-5	TGTGCCAGCAGCTCCGAGGGGGTTTGGAGCAATCAGCCCCAGCATTTT	CASSSEGVWSNQPQHF
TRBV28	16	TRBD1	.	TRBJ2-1	TGTGCCAGCAGTTTATCCGTGGGACAGTTATACAATGAGCAGTTCTTC	CASSLSVGQLYNEQFF
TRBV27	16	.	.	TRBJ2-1	TGTGCCAGCAGTTTTCTCCTGGGACTGAAATACAATGAGCAGTTCTTC	CASSFLLGLKYNEQFF
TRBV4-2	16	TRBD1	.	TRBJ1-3	TGTGCCAGCAGCCAAGTCCTCGGACAGGGACGATACACCATATATTTT	CASSQVLGQGRYTIYF
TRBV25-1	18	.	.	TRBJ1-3	TGTGCCAGCAGTGAATTCGGAGGGCTAAGGGCCTCTGGAAACACCATATATTTT	CASSEFGGLRASGNTIYF
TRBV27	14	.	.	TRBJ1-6	TGTGCCAGCAGTTTACGGGAGCGCCGGTCACCCCTCCACTTT	CASSLRERRSPLHF
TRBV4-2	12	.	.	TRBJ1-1	TGTGCCAGCAGCCACTCAGACACTGAAGCTTTCTTT	CASSHSDTEAFF
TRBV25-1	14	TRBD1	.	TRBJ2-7	TGTGCCAGCAGACCAGGGACAGGAAGTTTTGAGCAGTACTTC	CASRPGTGSFEQYF
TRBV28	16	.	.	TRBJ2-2	TGTGCCAGCAGGCCCCATGTGGACAAGAACACCGGGGAGCTGTTTTTT	CASRPHVDKNTGELFF
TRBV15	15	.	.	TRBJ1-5	TGTGCCACCAGCAGAGATGGGCAGGGCAATCAGCCCCAGCATTTT	CATSRDGQGNQPQHF
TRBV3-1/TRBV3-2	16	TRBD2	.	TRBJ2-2	TGTGCCAGCAGCTTTCGACTAGCTCGAAGTACCGGGGAGCTGTTTTTT	CASSFRLARSTGELFF
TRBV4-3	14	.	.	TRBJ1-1	TGCGCCAGCAGCCAAGATATTGGGGACTATGAAGCTTTCTTT	CASSQDIGDYEAFF
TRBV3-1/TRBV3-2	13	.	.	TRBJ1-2	TGTGCCAGCAGCCCTACGGGGAACTATGGCTACACCTTC	CASSPTGNYGYTF
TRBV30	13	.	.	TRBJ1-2	TGTGCCTGGAGAAAGGAGGATAACTATGGCTACACCTTC	CAWRKEDNYGYTF
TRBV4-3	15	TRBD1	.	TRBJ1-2	TGCGCCAGCAGCCAAGTCGGCCAGGGGGCGTCCGGCTACACCTTC	CASSQVGQGASGYTF
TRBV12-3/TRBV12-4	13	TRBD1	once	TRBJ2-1	TGTGCCAGCACAATTAACAGGGGGTATGAGCAGTTCTTC	CASTINRGYEQFF
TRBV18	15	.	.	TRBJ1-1	TGTGCCAGCTCACCCAACAGGGTGGATGGCACTGAAGCTTTCTTT	CASSPNRVDGTEAFF
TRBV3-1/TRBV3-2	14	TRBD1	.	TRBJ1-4	TGTGCCAGCAGCCACGGGACAGTAAATGAAAAACTGTTTTTT	CASSHGTVNEKLFF
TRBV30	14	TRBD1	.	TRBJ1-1	TGTGCCCTAAGGGGGGGACAGGCCAGCGCTGAAGCTTTCTTT	CALRGGQASAEAFF
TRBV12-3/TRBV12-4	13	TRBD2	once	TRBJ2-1	TGTGCCAGCAGGACTAGCGGGGTGTATGAGCAGTTCTTC	CASRTSGVYEQFF
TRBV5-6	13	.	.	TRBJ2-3	TGTGCCAGCAGCTTGTCGGTAACAGATACGCAGTATTTT	CASSLSVTDTQYF
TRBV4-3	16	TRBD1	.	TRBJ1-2	TGCGCCAGCAGCCTCATGCCGGGGGGACAGGGTTATGGCTACACCTTC	CASSLMPGGQGYGYTF